This T cell receptor (beta chain) was documented in a study of T cell changes during pregnancy in multiple sclerosis. TCRdb's table, derived via immunoSEQ multiplex PCR, lists solely in-frame clones and lacks some. The sample has 88,000 or so clones, approximately 90% seen once. Germline V gives CDR1 MNHEY, CDR2 SVGAGI. V was shortened by 6 bases and J by 1 base, with 9 bases between the two germline ends. This CDR3 contains 13 residues. The material was peripheral blood, obtained before pregnancy. The chain couples TRBV6-5 to TRBJ1-1; a weak D match, TRBD1 (6 bases). The receptor was isolated from a female donor with multiple sclerosis, enrolled in a pregnancy study. The CDR3, as DNA: TGTGCCAGCAGACGGACAGCGAACACTGAAGCTTTCTTT. Amino acids: CASRRTANTEAFF.